Listed here are 3 T cell receptor beta chains from one sample, sequenced in a study of glioma-infiltrating T cells after dendritic cell vaccination. Repertoires were generated with immunoSEQ multiplex PCR, while TCRdb's copy carries only in-frame clones and drops some. The sample records tens of thousands of clones, around 80% being singletons. The source was blood, collected before dendritic cell vaccination. Receptors were obtained from a human donor with glioblastoma.

The rearrangement links TRBV9 to TRBJ1-1; D might be TRBD1 (5 bases). Germline loops: CDR1 SGDLS, CDR2 YYNGEE. The CDR3 extends over 16 amino acids. V was shortened by 0 bases and J by 3 bases, with 15 bases between the two germline ends. CDR3 DNA sequence: TGTGCCAGCAGCGTAGCGGGGGACGGTTCGTACACTGAAGCTTTCTTT. Translated: CASSVAGDGSYTEAFF. Full variable domain (rest looked up from reference TRBV9 and TRBJ1-1): DSGVTQTPKHLITATGQRVTLRCSPRSGDLSVYWYQQSLDQGLQFLIQYYNGEERAKGNILERFSAQQFPDLHSELNLSSLELGDSALYFCASSVAGDGSYTEAFFGQGTRLTVV.

The CDR3 bases are TGCGCCAGCAGCCAAGACTCCGACAGGGCCGGTGGCTACACCTTC. Translating it yields CASSQDSDRAGGYTF. The chain recombines TRBV4-1 with TRBJ1-2, with 7 bases matching TRBD1. This CDR3 contains 15 residues. The V gene's germline CDR1 is MGHRA and CDR2 YSYEKL. Trimming removed 0 bases from V and 7 bases from J; junction bases left unmatched: 8.

CDR3 region: CASSLVSSSYGYTF. The CDR3 bases are TGTGCCAGCAGCTTAGTGTCATCCAGCTATGGCTACACCTTC. The gene calls are TRBV7-9 and TRBJ1-2; D not certain. Trimming cost V 1 base and J 4 bases, with 10 bases left between them. Germline CDR1 and CDR2: SEHNR and FQNEAQ (reference sequence). The CDR3 consists of 14 residues.